These 21 T cell receptor beta chains were all obtained from the same sample, sequenced in a study of cytomegalovirus exposure and HLA in healthy donors. Amplification used 60 Vbeta primers and 13 Jbeta primers. Sequenced by immunoSEQ multiplex PCR; TCRdb stores in-frame clones only, minus some. The table records 95,000 to 110,000 clones, 76% of them present only once. Material: PBMCs. The receptors come from a young man in good health and CMV-seronegative.

The chain employs TRBV4-2 and TRBJ2-5; D perhaps matches TRBD1 (5 bases). The CDR3 totals 16 residues. With 0 bases removed from V and 4 bases from J, the gap between germline ends came to 15 bases. Germline assignment: CDR1 LGHNA and CDR2 YNFKEQ. CDR3 residues: CASSQDRRQSRETQYF. The CDR3 DNA sequence: TGTGCCAGCAGCCAAGACCGAAGACAGTCTAGAGAGACCCAGTACTTC.

The table lists this clone with a count of one. The gene calls are TRBV5-4 and TRBJ2-7, with 10 bases aligning to TRBD1. Germline CDR1 and CDR2: SGHNT and YYREEE (reference sequence). This CDR3 region has 14 residues. V trimming: 4 bases; J trimming: 2 bases; junction bases outside the gene matches: 3. CDR3 residues: CASSADRGAYEQYF. The CDR3, as DNA: TGTGCCAGCAGCGCGGACAGGGGGGCCTACGAGCAGTACTTC.

V gene TRBV29-1 combines with J gene TRBJ2-1; 8 nucleotides agree with TRBD2. In germline, CDR1 is SQVTM, CDR2 ANQGSEA. This CDR3 is built from 14 residues. V was pared by 6 bases and J by 7 bases, with 11 bases of the junction left unmatched. The CDR3 reads CSVHGGARWNEQFF. In nucleotides, the CDR3 is TGCAGCGTCCACGGGGGGGCCCGTTGGAATGAGCAGTTCTTC.

A note on this clone: The junction shows a germline mismatch at one end, possibly a read error. The chain uses TRBV5-8 and TRBJ1-4; the match to TRBD1 covers 8 bases. There are 15 residues in the CDR3. CDR1 and CDR2 (germline): SGHTS, YDEGEE. The CDR3 spells CASGLDRGRGEKLFF. The CDR3 DNA sequence: TGTGCCAGCGGCTTAGACAGGGGTCGAGGAGAAAAACTGTTTTTT.

The chain couples TRBV7-3 to TRBJ2-1; a possible D gene is TRBD2 (7 bases). CDR3 length: 15 amino acids. Trimming cost V 5 bases and J 3 bases, with 14 bases left between them. CDR1 is SGHTA and CDR2 is FQGTGA in the germline V gene. The CDR3 is CASSQLGGGYNEQFF. The CDR3 DNA sequence: TGTGCCAGCAGCCAGCTAGGGGGGGGCTACAATGAGCAGTTCTTC.

This clone was observed a handful of times. V gene TRBV5-1 combines with J gene TRBJ2-3, with D perhaps matching TRBD2 (6 bases). V shed 4 bases and J shed 3 bases, with 12 bases lying between them. Germline CDR1 reads SGHRS; CDR2 reads YFSETQ. This CDR3 has 14 residues. The CDR3 protein is CASSAGTPTDTQYF. CDR3 bases: TGCGCCAGCAGCGCTGGGACTCCTACAGATACGCAGTATTTT.

CDR3 nucleotide sequence: TGTGCCAGCAGCTTAACGGGGTCCGGCGGGGAGCTGTTTTTT. This codes for CASSLTGSGGELFF. This chain uses TRBV13 with TRBJ2-2; D may be TRBD2 (5 bases). Germline assignment: CDR1 PRHDT and CDR2 FYEKMQ (reference sequence). The germline V and J ends were trimmed by 2 bases and 7 bases, with 11 bases remaining between them. The CDR3 length is 14 residues.

This rearrangement joins TRBV7-2 to TRBJ2-2; no firm D call. The CDR3 contains 12 residues. Trimming cost V 1 base and J 5 bases, with 2 bases left between them. Germline V gene sequence: CDR1 SGHTA, CDR2 FQGNSA. The CDR3 is CASSLVTGELFF. The CDR3 DNA is TGTGCCAGCAGCTTAGTAACCGGGGAGCTGTTTTTT. The full variable domain, in which reference TRBV7-2 and TRBJ2-2 provide the parts outside the CDR3, is GAGVSQSPSNKVTEKGKDVELRCDPISGHTALYWYRQSLGQGLEFLIYFQGNSAPDKSGLPSDRFSAERTGGSVSTLTIQRTQQEDSAVYLCASSLVTGELFFGEGSRLTVL.

This chain links TRBV5-6 with TRBJ2-5; perhaps TRBD1 as D (6 bases). The CDR3 is made up of 14 amino acids. V was shortened by 4 bases and J by 5 bases, with 15 bases between the two germline ends. Germline V lookup: CDR1 SGHDT, CDR2 YYEEEE. The DNA for the CDR3 is TGTGCCAGCAGCATTGCAGGGGCCGGGGAGACCCAGTACTTC. Protein: CASSIAGAGETQYF. Based on the CDR3 plus reference TRBV5-6 and TRBJ2-5, the full variable domain is DAGVTQSPTHLIKTRGQQVTLRCSPKSGHDTVSWYQQALGQGPQFIFQYYEEEERQRGNFPDRFSGHQFPNYSSELNVNALLLGDSALYLCASSIAGAGETQYFGPGTRLLVL.

The V gene is TRBV2, the J gene TRBJ2-1; 8 bases line up with TRBD2. V was clipped by 4 bases and J by 9 bases; unmatched bases: 17. Germline CDR1 SNHLY, CDR2 FYNNEI. The CDR3 length is 17 residues. The CDR3 spells CASSGGVIGLAVSEQFF. The CDR3 nucleotides are TGTGCCAGCAGTGGCGGCGTAATAGGACTAGCAGTGTCTGAGCAGTTCTTC.

The gene calls are TRBV7-9 and TRBJ2-1, with TRBD2 as a possible D gene (7 bases). The CDR3 contains 15 residues. V was shortened by 2 bases and J by 2 bases, with 10 bases between the two germline ends. Germline V gene sequence: CDR1 SEHNR, CDR2 FQNEAQ (reference sequence). The CDR3 nucleotides are TGTGCCAGCAGCTTACACGGGGGGCCCTACAATGAGCAGTTCTTC. Amino acid sequence: CASSLHGGPYNEQFF.

This clone was counted a few times. V is TRBV27 and J is TRBJ1-1; TRBD1 agrees at 8 bases. Germline V lookup: CDR1 MNHEY, CDR2 SMNVEV (reference sequence). The ends lost 2 bases at V and 5 bases at J; junction bases unmatched: 7. The CDR3 extends over 15 amino acids. This CDR3 is CASSLRAGGSTEAFF. CDR3 bases: TGTGCCAGCAGTTTAAGGGCAGGGGGCAGTACTGAAGCTTTCTTT.

The chain is built from TRBV6-1 and TRBJ2-3; maybe TRBD2 (6 bases). Trimming shortened V by 7 bases and J by 3 bases, and 14 bases separated the two germline ends. CDR3 length equals 14 residues. Germline-derived CDR1 and CDR2 are MNHNS and SASEGT. DNA for the CDR3: TGTGCCAGCAACCGGGAGTCCAGGACAGATACGCAGTATTTT. Protein sequence: CASNRESRTDTQYF.

This clone has only one observation. This sequence joins TRBV5-1 and TRBJ2-1; 12 bases match TRBD2. This CDR3 has 16 residues. CDR1 is SGHRS, CDR2 YFSETQ, per germline. Germline trimming cut 0 bases from V and 7 bases from J; bases unmatched to any gene: 5. As DNA, the CDR3 is TGCGCCAGCAGCTTGGGGGGAACTAGCGGGGGGAATGAGCAGTTCTTC. Translation gives CASSLGGTSGGNEQFF.

In its sample, this clone was seen a few times. This chain uses TRBV4-2 with TRBJ2-1, with 9 bases identical to TRBD2. The CDR3 sequence is 16 residues long. CDR1 LGHNA and CDR2 YNFKEQ come from the germline V gene. Trimming took 0 bases from V and 8 from J; bases not matched to a gene: 8. The CDR3 reads CASSQESAGGFYEQFF. The CDR3 coding sequence is TGTGCCAGCAGCCAAGAATCGGCGGGGGGGTTTTATGAGCAGTTCTTC.

V usage is TRBV4-3 and J usage is TRBJ1-1, with D possibly being TRBD1 (6 bases). The CDR3 spans 15 residues. Germline CDR1 is LGHNA and CDR2 is YSLEER. The germline V and J ends were trimmed by 0 bases and 2 bases, with 10 bases remaining between them. The CDR3: CASSQDRQDNTEAFF. As DNA, the CDR3 is TGCGCCAGCAGCCAAGATAGACAGGACAACACTGAAGCTTTCTTT.

The sample holds a few counts of this clone. This rearrangement joins TRBV6-5 to TRBJ2-2; D perhaps matches TRBD2 (5 bases). Germline V gene data show CDR1 as MNHEY and CDR2 as SVGAGI. The CDR3 is 14 amino acids. The V end lost 8 bases, the J end lost 3 bases, and 13 bases lay between the germline ends. CDR3 region: CASSPSGDTGELFF. CDR3 nucleotide sequence: TGTGCCAGCTCGCCCTCCGGGGACACCGGGGAGCTGTTTTTT.

This chain joins TRBV9 and TRBJ2-6, with D possibly TRBD1 on 5 matching bases. The CDR3 covers 14 residues. Trimming shortened V by 4 bases and J by 3 bases, and 8 bases separated the two germline ends. The germline gives CDR1 SGDLS, CDR2 YYNGEE. Written as DNA, the CDR3 is TGTGCCAGCAGCCCAGGGAATGGGGCCAACGTCCTGACTTTC. Translating gives CASSPGNGANVLTF.

The chain joins TRBV7-9 to TRBJ2-7, with unresolved D. Germline V CDR1 and CDR2: SEHNR, FQNEAQ (reference sequence). V lost 1 base to trimming and J lost 4 bases, with 11 bases between them. CDR3 size: 14 residues. CDR3 bases: TGTGCCAGCAGCTTAGTCACAGCCTATTACGAGCAGTACTTC. This encodes CASSLVTAYYEQYF.

J is TRBJ1-1 and V is TRBV2; the D gene is possibly TRBD1 (5 bases). With 8 bases removed from V and 0 bases from J, the gap between germline ends came to 13 bases. The germline V gene encodes CDR1 SNHLY and CDR2 FYNNEI. The CDR3 covers 14 residues. For the CDR3, the DNA is TGTGCCAGCGAATCTCAGGGTCTGAACACTGAAGCTTTCTTT. It encodes CASESQGLNTEAFF.

The chain recombines TRBV5-6 with TRBJ1-5; tentative D call: TRBD1 (5 bases). This CDR3 is built from 16 residues. V was cut by 1 base and J by 0 bases, with 11 bases left in between. The germline V gene has CDR1 SGHDT and CDR2 YYEEEE. CDR3 sequence (DNA): TGTGCCAGCAGCTTGTGGGGCGGCCCTAGCAATCAGCCCCAGCATTTT. Protein product: CASSLWGGPSNQPQHF.